The 30 T cell receptor beta chains given below trace back to one sample, sequenced in a study of cytomegalovirus exposure and HLA in healthy donors. Researchers ran the PCR with 60 Vbeta and 13 Jbeta primers. Profiled with immunoSEQ multiplex PCR; TCRdb holds only in-frame clones, not every one. Recorded for this sample: 150,000 or so clones. The specimen was PBMCs. The receptor source for this set is a woman aged 55-69 years in good health and CMV-seronegative.

This chain links TRBV5-1 with TRBJ2-7, with TRBD1 identical over 7 bases. With V trimmed by 2 bases and J by 2 bases, 7 bases remained unmatched. Looked up from germline, CDR1 is SGHRS and CDR2 is YFSETQ. The CDR3 runs 15 residues. The chain's CDR3 is CASSFKWDSPYEQYF. CDR3 nucleotide sequence: TGCGCCAGCAGCTTTAAGTGGGACAGTCCCTACGAGCAGTACTTC.

CDR3 in amino acids: CASSESTGSYEQYF. The CDR3 DNA reads TGCGCCAGCAGTGAGTCGACTGGGTCCTACGAGCAGTACTTC. This rearrangement joins TRBV10-1 to TRBJ2-7; D is uncertain. Germline loops: CDR1 WNHNN, CDR2 SYGVQD (reference sequence). Trimming removed 0 bases from V and 1 base from J, with 7 bases in between. This CDR3 region has 14 residues.

The chain couples TRBV12-5 to TRBJ1-5; maybe TRBD1 (6 bases). Per the germline V gene, CDR1 is LGHNT and CDR2 is FRNRAP. The CDR3 has 19 amino acids. V lost 2 bases to trimming and J lost 4 bases, with 24 bases between them. The CDR3 protein is CASGLWDTEPYIANQPQHF. The CDR3 DNA is TGTGCTAGTGGTTTGTGGGACACCGAACCCTATATAGCAAATCAGCCCCAGCATTTT.

The rearrangement uses TRBV6-5 and TRBJ2-1; TRBD1 aligns across 9 bases. Germline CDR1 reads MNHEY; CDR2 reads SVGAGI. The V gene end was trimmed by 6 bases and the J gene end by 12 bases; junction bases not matched to a gene: 15. The CDR3 runs 15 residues. The CDR3 loop is CASSPPGQGNSMQFF. The DNA for the CDR3 is TGTGCCAGCAGCCCGCCGGGACAGGGCAATTCAATGCAGTTCTTC.

The V call is TRBV2, the J call TRBJ2-1, with TRBD2 matching over 7 bases. With V trimmed by 6 bases and J by 3 bases, 5 bases remained unmatched. The germline CDR1 and CDR2 sequences are SNHLY and FYNNEI. The CDR3 covers 14 residues. In nucleotides, the CDR3 is TGTGCCAGCAGGGCGGGACTACTCTACAATGAGCAGTTCTTC. This gives the protein CASRAGLLYNEQFF.

The chain joins TRBV19 to TRBJ1-1; D is unclear. Germline lookup yields CDR1 LNHDA and CDR2 SQIVND (reference sequence). This CDR3 has 13 amino acids. Trimming removed 4 bases from V and 0 bases from J, with 6 bases in between. CDR3 loop: CASSTTMNTEAFF. CDR3 DNA sequence: TGTGCCAGTAGTACTACCATGAACACTGAAGCTTTCTTT.

The V and J genes are TRBV15 and TRBJ1-1; TRBD1 agrees at 7 bases. The ends lost 6 bases at V and 1 base at J; junction bases unmatched: 5. Germline V gene sequence: CDR1 LNHNV, CDR2 YYDKDF (reference sequence). There are 14 residues in the CDR3. The CDR3 DNA reads as TGTGCCACCAGTAGGGGGCATGGGAACACTGAAGCTTTCTTT. It codes for CATSRGHGNTEAFF.

The rearrangement joins TRBV19 to TRBJ1-5; D is unresolved. The CDR3 sequence is 16 residues long. The ends were cut back, 4 bases at V and 5 bases at J, with 18 bases in the middle. Per the germline V gene, CDR1 is LNHDA and CDR2 is SQIVND (reference sequence). CDR3 residues: CASSTLRRGVDQPQHF. CDR3 DNA: TGTGCCAGTAGTACCTTGAGGCGGGGAGTGGATCAGCCCCAGCATTTT.

The chain couples TRBV27 to TRBJ2-1; 11 nucleotides agree with TRBD2. The CDR3 has 16 amino acids. Looked up from germline, CDR1 is MNHEY and CDR2 is SMNVEV (reference sequence). Germline trimming cut 8 bases from V and 5 bases from J; bases unmatched to any gene: 11. CDR3 protein: CASGGLGLAEHNEQFF. The CDR3 DNA sequence: TGTGCCAGCGGCGGCCTGGGACTAGCGGAACACAATGAGCAGTTCTTC.

This chain joins TRBV5-1 and TRBJ1-2; TRBD1 agrees at 9 bases. The V segment lost 2 bases and the J segment 4 bases; nucleotides outside the gene matches: 6. Germline-derived CDR1 and CDR2 are SGHRS and YFSETQ. This CDR3 region has 15 residues. For the CDR3, the DNA is TGCGCCAGCAGCTTATCCGGGACAGGGTTCTATGGCTACACCTTC. It translates to CASSLSGTGFYGYTF. Together with reference TRBV5-1 and TRBJ1-2, the CDR3 gives the full variable domain: KAGVTQTPRYLIKTRGQQVTLSCSPISGHRSVSWYQQTPGQGLQFLFEYFSETQRNKGNFPGRFSGRQFSNSRSEMNVSTLELGDSALYLCASSLSGTGFYGYTFGSGTRLTVV.

The chain has TRBV18 and TRBJ2-7, with TRBD1 matching 7 bases. CDR3 length: 16 residues. V lost 3 bases and J lost 2; bases outside the gene matches: 10. Germline values: CDR1 KGHSH, CDR2 LQKENI. The CDR3 is CASSPYTGDPTYEQYF. CDR3 nucleotide sequence: TGTGCCAGCTCACCGTATACAGGGGACCCTACCTACGAGCAGTACTTC. Using reference TRBV18 and TRBJ2-7 for the parts outside the CDR3, the full variable domain is NAGVMQNPRHLVRRRGQEARLRCSPMKGHSHVYWYRQLPEEGLKFMVYLQKENIIDESGMPKERFSAEFPKEGPSILRIQQVVRGDSAAYFCASSPYTGDPTYEQYFGPGTRLTVT.

V and J are TRBV2 and TRBJ1-5; the match to TRBD1 covers 8 bases. This CDR3 comprises 14 residues. The V gene's germline CDR1 is SNHLY and CDR2 FYNNEI. Trimming took 6 bases from V and 6 from J; bases not matched to a gene: 7. CDR3 DNA: TGTGCCAGCAGCCAGGGGGCTGCGGGTCAGCCCCAGCATTTT. This translates into CASSQGAAGQPQHF.

J is TRBJ1-5 and V is TRBV10-3, with D unresolved. The CDR3 runs to 13 residues. Germline V gene lookup returns CDR1 ENHRY and CDR2 SYGVKD. The V gene lost 3 bases and the J gene lost 1 base, with 4 bases spanning the gap. CDR3 amino acids: CAISEASNQPQHF. CDR3 nucleotides: TGTGCCATCAGTGAAGCCAGCAATCAGCCCCAGCATTTT.

The chain employs TRBV30 and TRBJ2-1; the match to TRBD2 covers 7 bases. Germline-derived CDR1 and CDR2 are GTSNPN and SVGIG (reference sequence). CDR3 length: 13 residues. Unmatched junction bases numbered 7, after V lost 3 bases and J lost 8 bases. The CDR3 DNA follows: TGTGCCTGGAGCAGGGAGGCGGGGGATGAGCAGTTCTTC. Its protein is CAWSREAGDEQFF.

J is TRBJ1-4 and V is TRBV2, with D possibly being TRBD1 (5 bases). The length of the CDR3 is 13 residues. The V gene's germline CDR1 is SNHLY and CDR2 FYNNEI. This CDR3 reads CVSLYRRGEKLFF. CDR3 nucleotides: TGTGTCTCGCTCTACCGTAGGGGAGAAAAACTGTTTTTT.

The rearrangement joins TRBV6-1 to TRBJ1-1; TRBD1 is a possible D gene (5 bases). Trimming pared 5 bases from V and 1 base from J, leaving 8 bases between. CDR3 length: 13 residues. Germline V lookup: CDR1 MNHNS, CDR2 SASEGT. The CDR3: CASSRTQNTEAFF. CDR3 DNA sequence: TGTGCCAGCAGTCGGACACAGAACACTGAAGCTTTCTTT.

The chain employs TRBV5-8 and TRBJ2-7; 7 nucleotides line up with TRBD1. The CDR3 runs 15 residues. Germline CDR1 is SGHTS and CDR2 is YDEGEE. V lost 1 base and J lost 5; bases outside the gene matches: 9. The CDR3 nucleotides are TGTGCCAGCAGCTTGCCGACAGGGAGAATTAACGAGCAGTACTTC. It codes for CASSLPTGRINEQYF.

This chain uses TRBV10-3 with TRBJ1-2, with 7 bases that match TRBD1. The germline V gene has CDR1 ENHRY and CDR2 SYGVKD. The length of the CDR3 is 16 residues. Losses at the gene ends were 6 bases for V and 4 bases for J; bases not matched to a gene: 14. The CDR3 reads CAIRDGTANQGYGYTF. Written as DNA, the CDR3 is TGTGCCATCAGGGACGGGACAGCCAACCAAGGCTATGGCTACACCTTC.

V is TRBV2 and J is TRBJ1-3, with TRBD1 matching over 8 bases. V lost 6 bases, J lost 0 bases, and 10 bases stayed unmatched. Germline CDR1 reads SNHLY; CDR2 reads FYNNEI. This CDR3 has 17 amino acids. The CDR3 loop reads CASRPGDRLDSGNTIYF. The CDR3 DNA reads TGTGCCAGCAGACCCGGGGACAGGCTTGACTCTGGAAACACCATATATTTT.

The gene calls are TRBV7-9 and TRBJ1-3; 7 bases map to TRBD1. Germline lookup yields CDR1 SEHNR and CDR2 FQNEAQ (reference sequence). V was clipped by 5 bases and J by 0 bases; unmatched bases: 10. This CDR3 contains 17 residues. CDR3 protein: CASSLGGQRRSGNTIYF. As DNA, the CDR3 is TGTGCCAGCAGCCTGGGGGGACAGAGGCGCTCTGGAAACACCATATATTTT.

This sequence joins TRBV7-9 and TRBJ2-1; 8 nucleotides line up with TRBD1. Looked up from germline, CDR1 is SEHNR and CDR2 is FQNEAQ (reference sequence). CDR3 length: 13 residues. The J segment lost 7 bases and the V segment lost 11 bases, leaving 10 bases of the junction unmatched. CDR3 nucleotide sequence: TGTGCCGCCGCAACGGACAGGGTAAATGAGCAGTTCTTC. As protein: CAAATDRVNEQFF.

CDR3: CASSLGPGTGGEQYF. In DNA, the CDR3 is TGTGCCAGCAGCTTAGGGCCTGGGACAGGGGGCGAGCAGTACTTC. The chain joins TRBV7-7 to TRBJ2-7; 11 bases align to TRBD1. This CDR3 is built from 15 residues. Germline CDR1 SSHAT, CDR2 FNYEAQ (reference sequence). Germline trimming cut 1 base from V and 6 bases from J; bases unmatched to any gene: 5.

The chain combines TRBV6-1 with TRBJ2-2; maybe TRBD2 (6 bases). With 4 bases removed from V and 6 bases from J, the gap between germline ends came to 18 bases. CDR1 MNHNS and CDR2 SASEGT come from the germline V gene. The CDR3 consists of 16 residues. CDR3 protein: CASSGGRGRGAGELFF. In DNA, the CDR3 is TGTGCCAGCAGTGGAGGGCGGGGCCGGGGCGCCGGGGAGCTGTTTTTT.

This sequence joins TRBV19 and TRBJ1-5; D unresolved. From germline, CDR1 is LNHDA and CDR2 SQIVND (reference sequence). Trimming removed 5 bases from V and 0 bases from J, with 11 bases in between. The CDR3 is made up of 15 amino acids. CDR3 DNA sequence: TGTGCCAGTAGTCTATCATCCCCTAGCAATCAGCCCCAGCATTTT. It codes for CASSLSSPSNQPQHF.

The gene calls are TRBV6-5 and TRBJ1-6, with 9 bases aligning to TRBD1. There are 16 residues in the CDR3. The ends lost 0 bases at V and 6 bases at J; junction bases unmatched: 3. Per germline, CDR1 MNHEY and CDR2 SVGAGI. The CDR3 sequence: CASSYSGDRVNSPLHF. CDR3 bases: TGTGCCAGCAGTTACTCTGGGGACAGGGTTAATTCACCCCTCCACTTT.

V and J are TRBV5-1 and TRBJ2-7, with 10 bases lining up with TRBD1. The CDR3 sequence is 14 residues long. After removal of 0 bases from V and 5 bases from J, the junction contained 2 bases not matched to a gene. CDR1 is SGHRS and CDR2 is YFSETQ in the germline V gene. The chain's CDR3 is CASSLATGGHEQYF. The CDR3 DNA reads as TGCGCCAGCAGCTTGGCGACAGGGGGCCACGAGCAGTACTTC.

The chain uses TRBV25-1 and TRBJ1-6; D gene ambiguous. V lost 3 bases, J lost 0 bases, and 6 bases lay in between. There are 15 residues in the CDR3. Germline values: CDR1 MGHDK, CDR2 SYGVNS. CDR3 nucleotides: TGTGCCAGCAGTGATACGAGCTCCTATAATTCACCCCTCCACTTT. Translating gives CASSDTSSYNSPLHF.

The rearrangement links TRBV11-2 to TRBJ2-3; D may be TRBD1 (5 bases). The CDR3 runs 15 residues. Trimming removed 2 bases at V and 2 bases at J, with 11 bases between. The V gene's germline CDR1 is SGHAT and CDR2 FQNNGV. This CDR3 reads CASSLRQGSTDTQYF. Written as DNA, the CDR3 is TGTGCCAGCAGCTTAAGGCAGGGATCCACAGATACGCAGTATTTT.

The chain recombines TRBV5-1 with TRBJ2-2; a weak D match, TRBD1 (5 bases). Trimming took 5 bases from V and 6 from J, leaving 14 bases between them. The CDR3 has 14 residues. CDR1 and CDR2 from the germline V gene are SGHRS and YFSETQ. This CDR3 is CASSLQGGSGELFF. CDR3 nucleotides: TGCGCCAGCAGTCTTCAGGGTGGGTCCGGGGAGCTGTTTTTT.

The rearrangement links TRBV11-2 to TRBJ2-7; 9 nucleotides match TRBD1. V shed 4 bases, J shed 6 bases, and the junction held 7 bases outside the gene matches. The CDR3 sequence is 14 residues long. Germline values: CDR1 SGHAT, CDR2 FQNNGV. DNA for the CDR3: TGTGCCAGCAGCTCCCGGGACAGGGCCGTCGAGCAGTACTTC. Translated, it gives CASSSRDRAVEQYF.